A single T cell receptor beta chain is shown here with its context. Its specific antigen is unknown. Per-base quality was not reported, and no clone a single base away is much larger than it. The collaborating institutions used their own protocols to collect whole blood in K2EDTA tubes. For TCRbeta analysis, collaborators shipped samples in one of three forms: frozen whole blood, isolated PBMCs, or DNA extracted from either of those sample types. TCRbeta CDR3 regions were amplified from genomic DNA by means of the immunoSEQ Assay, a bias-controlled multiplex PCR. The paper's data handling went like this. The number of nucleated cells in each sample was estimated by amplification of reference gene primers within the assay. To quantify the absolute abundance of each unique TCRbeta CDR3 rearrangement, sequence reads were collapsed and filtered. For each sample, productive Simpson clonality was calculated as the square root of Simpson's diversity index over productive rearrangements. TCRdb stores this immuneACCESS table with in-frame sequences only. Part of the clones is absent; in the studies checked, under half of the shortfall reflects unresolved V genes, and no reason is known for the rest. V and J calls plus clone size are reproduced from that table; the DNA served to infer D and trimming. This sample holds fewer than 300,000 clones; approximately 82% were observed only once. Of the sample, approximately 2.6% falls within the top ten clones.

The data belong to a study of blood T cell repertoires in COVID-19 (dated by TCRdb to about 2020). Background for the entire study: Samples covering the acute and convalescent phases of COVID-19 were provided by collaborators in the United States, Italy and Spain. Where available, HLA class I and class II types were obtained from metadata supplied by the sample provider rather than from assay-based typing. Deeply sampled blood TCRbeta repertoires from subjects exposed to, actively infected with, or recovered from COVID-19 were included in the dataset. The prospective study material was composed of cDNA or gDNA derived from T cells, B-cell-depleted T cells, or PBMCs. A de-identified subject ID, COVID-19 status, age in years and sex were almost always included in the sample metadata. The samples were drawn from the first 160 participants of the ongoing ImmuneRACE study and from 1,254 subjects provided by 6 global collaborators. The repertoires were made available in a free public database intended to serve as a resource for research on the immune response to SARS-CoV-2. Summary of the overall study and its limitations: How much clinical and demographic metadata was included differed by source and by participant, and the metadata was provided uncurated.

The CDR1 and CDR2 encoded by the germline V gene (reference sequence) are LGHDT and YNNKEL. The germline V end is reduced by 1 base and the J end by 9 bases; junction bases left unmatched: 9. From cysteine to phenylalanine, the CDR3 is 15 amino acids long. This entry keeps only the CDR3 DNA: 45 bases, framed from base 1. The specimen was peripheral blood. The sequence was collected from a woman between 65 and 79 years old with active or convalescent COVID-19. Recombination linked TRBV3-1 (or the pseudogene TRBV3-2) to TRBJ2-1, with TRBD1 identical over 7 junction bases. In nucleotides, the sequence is TGTGCCAGCAGCCAAGTGAACAGGGGCTTGGGTGAGCAGTTCTTC. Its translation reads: CASSQVNRGLGEQFF.